This passage covers 32 T cell receptor beta chains from one sample sequenced in a study of blood T cell repertoires in COVID-19. The data were produced by immunoSEQ multiplex PCR, yet TCRdb's version contains in-frame clones alone and is incomplete. This table has around 40,000 clones, 89% appearing once. Specimen: peripheral blood. The receptors here all came from a man between 45 and 60 years old with active COVID-19.

This chain connects TRBV6-2 or TRBV6-3 to TRBJ1-1; 7 nucleotides match TRBD1. This CDR3 has 13 amino acids. With 6 bases clipped from V and 5 bases from J, the junction kept 6 bases outside the gene matches. From germline, CDR1 is MNHEY and CDR2 SVGEGT. CDR3 loop: CASSPGGSTEAFF. CDR3 bases: TGTGCCAGCAGCCCAGGGGGTTCGACTGAAGCTTTCTTT.

This clone was counted a single time. The chain employs TRBV7-2 and TRBJ2-2, with 7 bases that match TRBD1. Trimming at V came to 2 bases and at J to 5 bases, leaving 8 bases not matched to a gene. The CDR3 runs to 16 residues. The germline gives CDR1 SGHTA, CDR2 FQGNSA. This chain's CDR3 is CASSLNRGGRTGELFF. The DNA of the CDR3 is TGTGCCAGCAGCTTAAACAGGGGCGGTCGAACCGGGGAGCTGTTTTTT.

The genes are TRBV5-6 and TRBJ1-1; the D gene is possibly TRBD1 (6 bases). Germline V lookup: CDR1 SGHDT, CDR2 YYEEEE. CDR3 length: 14 residues. Trimming shortened V by 3 bases and J by 6 bases, and 15 bases separated the two germline ends. The CDR3 coding sequence is TGTGCCAGCAGCTCGACCCCGGGGGGGCCTGAAGCTTTCTTT. This sequence encodes CASSSTPGGPEAFF.

The J gene is TRBJ1-4, the V gene TRBV19, with D perhaps matching TRBD1 (6 bases). Per the germline V gene, CDR1 is LNHDA and CDR2 is SQIVND (reference sequence). The CDR3 loop spans 14 amino acids. V lost 7 bases, J lost 8 bases, and 17 bases lay in between. The CDR3 region has the DNA TGTGCCAGTACCATCAGGGGCAGTGGGGAAAAACTGTTTTTT. This sequence encodes CASTIRGSGEKLFF.

This sequence joins TRBV14 and TRBJ2-2; TRBD2 matches 12 bases. The germline V gene has CDR1 SGHDN and CDR2 FVKESK. CDR3 length: 17 residues. The junction had 5 bases not matched to a gene; V was cut back by 3 bases and J by 3 bases. The DNA for the CDR3 is TGTGCCAGCAGCCAGAGGACTAGCGGGGCCTACACCGGGGAGCTGTTTTTT. Protein: CASSQRTSGAYTGELFF.

This rearrangement joins TRBV28 to TRBJ2-1, with 16 bases aligning to TRBD2. V shed 5 bases, J shed 9 bases, and the junction held 7 bases outside the gene matches. Per germline, CDR1 MDHEN and CDR2 SYDVKM. The CDR3 contains 16 residues. The CDR3 region has the DNA TGTGCCAGCAGTCTGGGACTAGCGGGAGGGCCCTCTGAGCAGTTCTTC. Translation gives CASSLGLAGGPSEQFF.

The chain couples TRBV7-9 to TRBJ2-6, with a tentative D call TRBD1 (6 bases). Germline-derived CDR1 and CDR2 are SEHNR and FQNEAQ (reference sequence). V was cut by 6 bases and J by 2 bases, with 17 bases left in between. The CDR3 runs 17 residues. DNA of the CDR3: TGTGCCAGCAGTCTTCCGGGACAACTCACTGGGGCCAACGTCCTGACTTTC. Its protein is CASSLPGQLTGANVLTF.

The V gene is TRBV5-4, the J gene TRBJ1-4; perhaps TRBD1 as D (5 bases). Trimming removed 0 bases at V and 5 bases at J, with 5 bases between. The CDR3 runs 13 residues. CDR1 SGHNT and CDR2 YYREEE come from the germline V gene (reference sequence). The CDR3 is CASSLGQNEKLFF. For the CDR3, the DNA is TGTGCCAGCAGCTTGGGACAGAATGAAAAACTGTTTTTT.

This clone was detected once. The chain recombines TRBV7-2 with TRBJ1-2; tentatively, D is TRBD1 (5 bases). The CDR3 has 13 residues. V lost 2 bases and J lost 2, with 6 bases in between. Looked up from germline, CDR1 is SGHTA and CDR2 is FQGNSA. CDR3 residues: CASSLPGNYGYTF. CDR3 in DNA: TGTGCCAGCAGCTTACCAGGGAACTATGGCTACACCTTC.

The chain joins TRBV29-1 to TRBJ2-7, with D tentatively TRBD2 (5 bases). Trimming shortened V by 5 bases and J by 5 bases, and 10 bases separated the two germline ends. CDR3 length: 11 residues. From germline, CDR1 is SQVTM and CDR2 ANQGSEA. CDR3 coding DNA: TGCAGCGTTAAAAAGGGAGACGAGCAGTACTTC. This codes for CSVKKGDEQYF.

The genes are TRBV6-2 or TRBV6-3 and TRBJ2-2, with TRBD2 matching 12 bases. The germline V gene encodes CDR1 MNHEY and CDR2 SVGEGT. The V and J ends lost 6 bases and 5 bases, in that order; junction bases with no gene match: 13. The CDR3 sequence is 18 residues long. The CDR3: CASSPWASGRAFTGELFF. The CDR3 DNA sequence: TGTGCCAGCAGCCCGTGGGCTAGCGGGAGGGCCTTTACCGGGGAGCTGTTTTTT.

The gene calls are TRBV7-2 and TRBJ2-7; TRBD1 agrees at 7 bases. CDR3 length: 15 amino acids. The trim removed 4 bases at V and 4 bases at J, leaving 10 bases unmatched. Germline V CDR1 and CDR2: SGHTA, FQGNSA. The CDR3 coding sequence is TGTGCCAGCAGCTGGGTCCGGGACAGAGGTTACGAGCAGTACTTC. As protein: CASSWVRDRGYEQYF.

CDR3 protein: CASSLSTPTNTEAFF. Written as DNA, the CDR3 is TGTGCCAGCAGTTTATCCACCCCTACCAACACTGAAGCTTTCTTT. The gene calls are TRBV27 and TRBJ1-1; D unclear. Trimming removed 0 bases at V and 2 bases at J, with 10 bases between. Germline V gene data show CDR1 as MNHEY and CDR2 as SMNVEV (reference sequence). This CDR3 has 15 amino acids.

The CDR3 spells CASSQEGRNEKLFF. CDR3 bases: TGCGCCAGCAGCCAAGAGGGCAGAAATGAAAAACTGTTTTTT. This chain connects TRBV4-1 to TRBJ1-4; D unclear. Germline CDR1 reads MGHRA; CDR2 reads YSYEKL. The V end was cut by 0 bases, the J end by 5 bases, with 7 bases between. CDR3 length: 14 residues.

For the CDR3, the DNA is TGCAGCGTTGCTGGGCAGCTCCTGGGCGGGGAGCTGTTTTTT. It is translated as CSVAGQLLGGELFF. This chain joins TRBV29-1 and TRBJ2-2; D gene unclear. The CDR3 has 14 residues. The ends were cut back, 4 bases at V and 7 bases at J, with 16 bases in the middle. The V gene's germline CDR1 is SQVTM and CDR2 ANQGSEA.

This chain uses TRBV28 with TRBJ2-1; 10 positions match TRBD2. The V segment lost 6 bases and the J segment 8 bases; nucleotides outside the gene matches: 10. This CDR3 spans 15 amino acids. CDR1 is MDHEN, CDR2 SYDVKM, per germline. The CDR3 loop is CASRLLAGEVHEQFF. The CDR3 DNA follows: TGTGCCAGCAGATTGCTAGCGGGAGAGGTTCATGAGCAGTTCTTC.

The chain recombines TRBV3-1 (or the pseudogene TRBV3-2) with TRBJ2-5; 7 nucleotides line up with TRBD2. The CDR3 is made up of 18 amino acids. The V segment lost 0 bases and the J segment 2 bases; nucleotides outside the gene matches: 12. From germline, CDR1 is LGHDT and CDR2 YNNKEL (reference sequence). The CDR3 loop reads CASSQEIMLGGGQETQYF. CDR3 bases: TGTGCCAGCAGCCAAGAAATTATGTTGGGGGGGGGTCAAGAGACCCAGTACTTC.

V and J are TRBV2 and TRBJ2-5; D uncertain. The CDR3 is 12 residues long. The V gene's germline CDR1 is SNHLY and CDR2 FYNNEI. Trimming took off 6 bases at V and 4 bases at J, with 9 bases between the two ends. The CDR3 sequence: CASRGSRETQYF. The CDR3 nucleotides are TGTGCCAGCAGGGGCTCCCGAGAGACCCAGTACTTC.

The gene calls are TRBV7-8 and TRBJ2-7, with a weak D call TRBD1 (6 bases). CDR3 length: 16 amino acids. Germline V gene sequence: CDR1 SGHVS, CDR2 FQNEAQ. The V end was cut by 0 bases, the J end by 0 bases, with 12 bases between. The chain's CDR3 is CASSLAGQLASYEQYF. CDR3 bases: TGTGCCAGCAGCTTAGCTGGACAGCTTGCCTCCTACGAGCAGTACTTC. Using reference TRBV7-8 and TRBJ2-7 for the parts outside the CDR3, the full variable domain is GAGVSQSPRYKVAKRGQDVALRCDPISGHVSLFWYQQALGQGPEFLTYFQNEAQLDKSGLPSDRFFAERPEGSVSTLKIQRTQQEDSAVYLCASSLAGQLASYEQYFGPGTRLTVT.

This clone is a singleton in its sample. This rearrangement joins TRBV19 to TRBJ1-1, with D uncertain. V gave up 5 bases and J gave up 5 bases, with 9 bases separating them. CDR3 size: 12 residues. Germline CDR1 reads LNHDA; CDR2 reads SQIVND (reference sequence). The CDR3 DNA reads TGTGCCAGTAGTCTCCGAGGGACTGAAGCTTTCTTT. As protein: CASSLRGTEAFF.

The chain joins TRBV16 to TRBJ2-1; 7 bases are shared with TRBD2. Germline assignment: CDR1 KGHSY and CDR2 FQNENV. CDR3 size: 14 residues. The ends lost 2 bases at V and 5 bases at J; junction bases unmatched: 3. CDR3 sequence reads: CASSQGLENNEQFF. The CDR3 DNA follows: TGTGCCAGCAGCCAAGGACTAGAAAACAATGAGCAGTTCTTC.

V and J are TRBV30 and TRBJ1-5; tentative D call: TRBD1 (5 bases). CDR3 length equals 16 residues. V lost 3 bases to trimming and J lost 4 bases, with 19 bases between them. The germline V gene has CDR1 GTSNPN and CDR2 SVGIG (reference sequence). The DNA of the CDR3 is TGTGCCTGGAGAAATTACGGCCTTGGGGCAAATCAGCCCCAGCATTTT. This encodes CAWRNYGLGANQPQHF.

The chain is built from TRBV5-6 and TRBJ1-2; 8 bases align to TRBD1. This CDR3 contains 17 residues. Germline loops: CDR1 SGHDT, CDR2 YYEEEE. With V trimmed by 4 bases and J by 1 base, 12 bases remained unmatched. As DNA, the CDR3 is TGTGCCAGCAGCCCCTTGGGGGCAGGGGGCTATAACTATGGCTACACCTTC. As protein: CASSPLGAGGYNYGYTF. The full variable domain, its missing parts supplied by reference TRBV5-6 and TRBJ1-2, is DAGVTQSPTHLIKTRGQQVTLRCSPKSGHDTVSWYQQALGQGPQFIFQYYEEEERQRGNFPDRFSGHQFPNYSSELNVNALLLGDSALYLCASSPLGAGGYNYGYTFGSGTRLTVV.

V gene TRBV5-1 combines with J gene TRBJ2-7; 10 bases fit TRBD1. This CDR3 comprises 14 residues. Trimming took 5 bases from V and 5 from J; bases not matched to a gene: 7. Germline V CDR1 and CDR2: SGHRS, YFSETQ. CDR3 sequence: CASRSSGTGDEQYF. The CDR3 nucleotides read TGCGCCAGCAGATCCTCCGGGACAGGGGACGAGCAGTACTTC.

The CDR3 region has the DNA TGCGCCAGCAGCGCGGGACAGACCTCGGGGACTGAAGCTTTCTTT. Protein product: CASSAGQTSGTEAFF. The chain links TRBV5-1 to TRBJ1-1, with 7 bases aligning to TRBD1. Germline-derived CDR1 and CDR2 are SGHRS and YFSETQ. This CDR3 comprises 15 residues. V was clipped by 4 bases and J by 5 bases; unmatched bases: 11.

The chain uses TRBV11-3 and TRBJ2-5; perhaps TRBD2 as D (6 bases). The V gene lost 7 bases and the J gene lost 0 bases, with 18 bases spanning the gap. The CDR3 runs to 16 residues. The V gene's germline CDR1 is SGHNT and CDR2 YENEEA. The CDR3 coding sequence is TGTGCCAGCATGGGGCTCGGAGGGGCGAACCAAGAGACCCAGTACTTC. The encoded protein is CASMGLGGANQETQYF.

The chain carries TRBV11-2 and TRBJ1-2; D gene ambiguous. V dropped 4 bases and J dropped 3 bases, with 12 bases sitting between them. Per germline, CDR1 SGHAT and CDR2 FQNNGV. The CDR3 contains 14 residues. CDR3: CASSSRFLDYGYTF. CDR3 DNA: TGTGCCAGCAGCTCCCGATTCTTAGACTATGGCTACACCTTC.

The V and J genes are TRBV6-5 and TRBJ2-5, with 14 bases that match TRBD2. This CDR3 has 15 residues. The junction had 1 base not matched to a gene; V was cut back by 2 bases and J by 5 bases. Per germline, CDR1 MNHEY and CDR2 SVGAGI. CDR3 region: CASSYRTSGRETQYF. The CDR3 region has the DNA TGTGCCAGCAGTTACCGGACTAGCGGGAGGGAGACCCAGTACTTC.

CDR3 in amino acids: CASSYLAGGTDTQYF. CDR3 in DNA: TGTGCCAGCAGTTACCTAGCGGGAGGTACAGATACGCAGTATTTT. The chain employs TRBV6-5 and TRBJ2-3; 11 bases are a match to TRBD2. The ends lost 2 bases at V and 3 bases at J; junction bases unmatched: 1. The V gene's germline CDR1 is MNHEY and CDR2 SVGAGI. CDR3 length equals 15 residues.

The chain uses TRBV9 and TRBJ2-2, with a possible D match to TRBD1 (6 bases). Germline CDR1 and CDR2: SGDLS and YYNGEE. The CDR3 loop spans 13 amino acids. The V and J ends lost 0 bases and 7 bases respectively, with 7 bases between them. CDR3 protein: CASSVAGDGELFF. CDR3 nucleotide sequence: TGTGCCAGCAGCGTAGCAGGGGACGGGGAGCTGTTTTTT.

This clone has only one observation. The V and J genes are TRBV7-2 and TRBJ2-2; no reliable D call. V lost 3 bases to trimming and J lost 4 bases, with 6 bases between them. Germline CDR1 is SGHTA and CDR2 is FQGNSA. CDR3 length equals 13 residues. The CDR3 is CASSFTGTGELFF. DNA of the CDR3: TGTGCCAGCAGCTTTACGGGCACCGGGGAGCTGTTTTTT.

This clone has only one observation. The chain links TRBV19 to TRBJ2-7, with a possible D match to TRBD1 (6 bases). V dropped 1 base and J dropped 4 bases, with 11 bases sitting between them. The CDR3 has 14 residues. CDR1 LNHDA and CDR2 SQIVND come from the germline V gene (reference sequence). The CDR3 nucleotides read TGTGCCAGTAGTATAGCCAGGGGACCTTACGAGCAGTACTTC. It yields the protein CASSIARGPYEQYF.